One and the same sample provided the 4 T cell receptor beta chains below, sequenced in a study of blood T cell repertoires in COVID-19. Sequenced by immunoSEQ multiplex PCR; TCRdb stores in-frame clones only, minus some. The sample consists of approximately 120,000 clones, around four fifths of them appearing once. Sequencing was carried out using peripheral blood. These receptor sequences come from a woman aged 60-75 years with acute or convalescent COVID-19.

The genes are TRBV9 and TRBJ2-2, with 8 bases aligning to TRBD1. Germline CDR1 SGDLS, CDR2 YYNGEE. The CDR3 has 15 residues. Trimming cost V 3 bases and J 7 bases; bases outside gene matches: 8. CDR3 nucleotides: TGTGCCAGCAGCGGGTGGGCAGGGGGCGTCGGGGAGCTGTTTTTT. Amino acids: CASSGWAGGVGELFF.

The chain employs TRBV7-2 and TRBJ1-5; D might be TRBD1 (5 bases). Trimming pared 1 base from V and 4 bases from J, leaving 11 bases between. The CDR3 contains 15 residues. Germline V gene data show CDR1 as SGHTA and CDR2 as FQGNSA. CDR3 sequence: CASSLGGSSNQPQHF. The CDR3 DNA is TGTGCCAGCAGCTTAGGGGGCAGTTCAAATCAGCCCCAGCATTTT.

The gene calls are TRBV11-2 and TRBJ1-1; the match to TRBD1 covers 7 bases. With V trimmed by 7 bases and J by 3 bases, 8 bases remained unmatched. The germline V gene has CDR1 SGHAT and CDR2 FQNNGV. CDR3 length equals 14 residues. The CDR3 loop reads CASKTGAGDTEAFF. DNA of the CDR3: TGTGCCAGCAAAACAGGGGCAGGGGACACTGAAGCTTTCTTT.

The gene calls are TRBV5-1 and TRBJ1-1; 7 positions match TRBD1. Per the germline V gene, CDR1 is SGHRS and CDR2 is YFSETQ. The CDR3 is 15 amino acids. V lost 4 bases to trimming and J lost 1 base; unmatched junction nucleotides: 7. DNA for the CDR3: TGCGCCAGCAGCACCACAGGGGAGCGGAACACTGAAGCTTTCTTT. This gives the protein CASSTTGERNTEAFF.